This is a list of T cell receptor beta chains from one sample in a study of CD8 T cells in ankylosing spondylitis. MiXCR, run by TCRdb on the 5' RACE reads, gives a single entry per CDR3 protein. Here the sample spans 200,000 to 300,000 distinct CDR3 sequences, approximately 24% being singletons. The source material was blood, either unsorted or a sorted T cell fraction (not recorded which). These receptors all stem from a male donor with ankylosing spondylitis or in good health (not recorded which). CDR3s include the opening cysteine and the closing phenylalanine or tryptophan. The order of the fields is J gene, clone size, D gene, V gene, CDR3 protein, CDR3 DNA. A D gene is named only where the DNA matches it firmly. For some rows the clone size is stated as once, few or many, or as a class when expanded; others skip it.

j_call: TRBJ2-7
clone_size: many
d_call: TRBD1
v_call: TRBV20-1
cdr3_aa: CSANRPITGTGGKQYF
cdr3_nt: TGCAGTGCTAATAGACCGATTACCGGGACAGGGGGAAAGCAGTACTTC

j_call: TRBJ2-7
clone_size: -
d_call: -
v_call: TRBV11-2
cdr3_aa: CASSPGQTFEQYF
cdr3_nt: TGTGCCAGCAGCCCTGGACAGACGTTCGAGCAGTACTTC

j_call: TRBJ2-5
clone_size: few
d_call: TRBD2
v_call: TRBV20-1
cdr3_aa: CSATSSGGWETQYF
cdr3_nt: TGCAGTGCTACCTCTAGCGGGGGTTGGGAGACCCAGTACTTC

j_call: TRBJ1-5
clone_size: many
d_call: TRBD1
v_call: TRBV5-5
cdr3_aa: CASSFAGTGGQPQHF
cdr3_nt: TGTGCCAGCAGCTTTGCCGGGACAGGGGGTCAGCCCCAGCATTTT

j_call: TRBJ2-3
clone_size: many
d_call: TRBD2
v_call: TRBV9
cdr3_aa: CSSSVISGGGDTQYF
cdr3_nt: TGTTCCAGCAGCGTAATTAGCGGGGGTGGCGATACGCAGTATTTT

j_call: TRBJ2-1
clone_size: once
d_call: TRBD2
v_call: TRBV4-2
cdr3_aa: CASSTSGGYNNEQFF
cdr3_nt: TGTGCCAGCAGCACTAGCGGGGGGTATAACAATGAGCAGTTCTTC

j_call: TRBJ1-2
clone_size: many
d_call: -
v_call: TRBV29-1
cdr3_aa: CSVEGRGGGYTF
cdr3_nt: TGCAGCGTCGAGGGGAGGGGAGGTGGCTACACCTTC

j_call: TRBJ1-5
clone_size: many
d_call: -
v_call: TRBV29-1
cdr3_aa: CSVAASPSQPQHF
cdr3_nt: TGCAGCGTTGCGGCCTCACCCTCTCAGCCCCAGCATTTT

j_call: TRBJ2-5
clone_size: -
d_call: -
v_call: TRBV12-3/TRBV12-4
cdr3_aa: CASSFGTETQYF
cdr3_nt: TGTGCCAGCAGTTTTGGTACGGAGACCCAGTACTTC

j_call: TRBJ1-6
clone_size: many
d_call: TRBD1
v_call: TRBV10-3
cdr3_aa: CAIRTGNSPLHF
cdr3_nt: TGTGCCATCAGGACAGGGAATTCACCCCTCCACTTT

j_call: TRBJ1-6
clone_size: many
d_call: -
v_call: TRBV20-1
cdr3_aa: CSVRQGHNSPLHF
cdr3_nt: TGCAGTGTCCGGCAGGGGCATAATTCACCCCTCCACTTT

j_call: TRBJ1-2
clone_size: many
d_call: -
v_call: TRBV2
cdr3_aa: CASSPQGGGYTF
cdr3_nt: TGTGCCAGCAGTCCACAGGGCGGGGGCTACACCTTC

j_call: TRBJ1-4
clone_size: -
d_call: TRBD1
v_call: TRBV28
cdr3_aa: CASSGRQGRAVPNEKLFF
cdr3_nt: TGTGCCAGCAGTGGACGACAGGGGAGGGCGGTTCCTAATGAAAAACTGTTTTTT

j_call: TRBJ1-5
clone_size: -
d_call: -
v_call: TRBV4-1
cdr3_aa: CASSHPPGQPQHF
cdr3_nt: TGCGCCAGCAGCCACCCCCCTGGCCAGCCCCAGCATTTT

j_call: TRBJ1-6
clone_size: many
d_call: TRBD1
v_call: TRBV20-1
cdr3_aa: CSAPGGRGVGSPLHF
cdr3_nt: TGCAGTGCCCCGGGGGGCAGGGGGGTTGGCTCACCCCTCCACTTT

j_call: TRBJ2-5
clone_size: -
d_call: TRBD1
v_call: TRBV20-1
cdr3_aa: CSATTGGDPQYF
cdr3_nt: TGCAGTGCTACGACAGGGGGCGACCCCCAGTACTTC

j_call: TRBJ2-1
clone_size: few
d_call: TRBD1
v_call: TRBV20-1
cdr3_aa: CSAMGPGTEMNEQFF
cdr3_nt: TGCAGTGCTATGGGGCCCGGGACAGAAATGAATGAGCAGTTCTTC

j_call: TRBJ2-5
clone_size: -
d_call: TRBD2
v_call: TRBV20-1
cdr3_aa: CSARNQAGGRETQYF
cdr3_nt: TGCAGTGCTAGAAACCAAGCGGGGGGGCGTGAGACCCAGTACTTC

j_call: TRBJ2-5
clone_size: many
d_call: TRBD1
v_call: TRBV12-3/TRBV12-4
cdr3_aa: CASSSGTVMETQYF
cdr3_nt: TGTGCCAGCAGTTCCGGGACAGTGATGGAGACCCAGTACTTC

j_call: TRBJ2-5
clone_size: many
d_call: TRBD1
v_call: TRBV24-1
cdr3_aa: CATSDTDRGETQYF
cdr3_nt: TGTGCCACCAGTGATACCGACAGGGGAGAGACCCAGTACTTC

j_call: TRBJ2-1
clone_size: few
d_call: TRBD2
v_call: TRBV20-1
cdr3_aa: CSAKAGLAGGINEQFF
cdr3_nt: TGCAGTGCCAAGGCGGGTCTAGCGGGGGGGATTAATGAGCAGTTCTTC

j_call: TRBJ2-1
clone_size: -
d_call: -
v_call: TRBV20-1
cdr3_aa: CSAAGQTKDNEQFF
cdr3_nt: TGCAGTGCAGCGGGACAGACGAAAGACAATGAGCAGTTCTTC

j_call: TRBJ2-3
clone_size: many
d_call: -
v_call: TRBV12-3/TRBV12-4
cdr3_aa: CASTIGPADTQYF
cdr3_nt: TGTGCCAGCACCATCGGACCGGCAGATACGCAGTATTTT

j_call: TRBJ2-2
clone_size: few
d_call: -
v_call: TRBV29-1
cdr3_aa: CSVDPRGTGELFF
cdr3_nt: TGCAGCGTTGATCCTCGGGGTACCGGGGAGCTGTTTTTT